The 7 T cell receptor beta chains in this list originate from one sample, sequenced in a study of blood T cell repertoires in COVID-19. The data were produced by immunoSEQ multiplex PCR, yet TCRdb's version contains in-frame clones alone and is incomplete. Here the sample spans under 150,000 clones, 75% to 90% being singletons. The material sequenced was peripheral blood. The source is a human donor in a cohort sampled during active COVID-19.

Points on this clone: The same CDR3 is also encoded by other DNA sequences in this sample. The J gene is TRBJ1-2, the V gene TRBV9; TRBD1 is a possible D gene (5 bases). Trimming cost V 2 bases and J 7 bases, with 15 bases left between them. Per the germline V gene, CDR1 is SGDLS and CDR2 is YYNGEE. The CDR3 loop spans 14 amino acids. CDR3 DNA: TGTGCCAGCAGCGTCGGAGCGGGGGGTGGTGGCTACACCTTC. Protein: CASSVGAGGGGYTF. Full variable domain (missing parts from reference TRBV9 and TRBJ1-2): DSGVTQTPKHLITATGQRVTLRCSPRSGDLSVYWYQQSLDQGLQFLIQYYNGEERAKGNILERFSAQQFPDLHSELNLSSLELGDSALYFCASSVGAGGGGYTFGSGTRLTVV.

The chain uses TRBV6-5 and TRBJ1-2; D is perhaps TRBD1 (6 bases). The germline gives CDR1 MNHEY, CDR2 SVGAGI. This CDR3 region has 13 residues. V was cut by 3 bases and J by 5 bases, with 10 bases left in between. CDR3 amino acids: CASSYMRGYGYTF. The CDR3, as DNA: TGTGCCAGCAGTTATATGAGGGGGTATGGCTACACCTTC.

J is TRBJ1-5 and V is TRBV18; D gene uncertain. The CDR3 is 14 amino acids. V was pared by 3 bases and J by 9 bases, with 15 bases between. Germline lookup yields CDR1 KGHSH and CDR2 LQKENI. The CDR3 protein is CASSPVRGNWPQHF. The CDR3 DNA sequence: TGTGCCAGCTCACCTGTTCGGGGAAATTGGCCCCAGCATTTT.

The CDR3 sequence is CANIRLGQVVLKETQYF. The CDR3, as DNA: TGTGCCAACATCCGGTTGGGACAGGTGGTTTTGAAAGAGACCCAGTACTTC. V and J are TRBV25-1 and TRBJ2-5; TRBD1 aligns across 8 bases. J was trimmed by 3 bases and V by 10 bases; bases with no gene match: 19. The V gene's germline CDR1 is MGHDK and CDR2 SYGVNS. This CDR3 is 17 amino acids long.

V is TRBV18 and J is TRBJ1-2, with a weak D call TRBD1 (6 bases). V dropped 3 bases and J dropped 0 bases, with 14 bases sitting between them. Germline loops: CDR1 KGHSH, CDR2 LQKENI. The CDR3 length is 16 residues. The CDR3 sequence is CASSPRQAGANYGYTF. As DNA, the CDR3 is TGTGCCAGCTCACCCCGACAGGCAGGAGCTAACTATGGCTACACCTTC.

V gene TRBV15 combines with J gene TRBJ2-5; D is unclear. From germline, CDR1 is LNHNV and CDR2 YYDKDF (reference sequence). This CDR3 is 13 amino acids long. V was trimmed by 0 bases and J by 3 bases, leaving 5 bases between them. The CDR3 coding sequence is TGTGCCACCAGCAGAGACAGGAAAGAGACCCAGTACTTC. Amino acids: CATSRDRKETQYF. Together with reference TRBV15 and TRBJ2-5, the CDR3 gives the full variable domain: DAMVIQNPRYQVTQFGKPVTLSCSQTLNHNVMYWYQQKSSQAPKLLFHYYDKDFNNEADTPDNFQSRRPNTSFCFLDIRSPGLGDTAMYLCATSRDRKETQYFGPGTRLLVL.

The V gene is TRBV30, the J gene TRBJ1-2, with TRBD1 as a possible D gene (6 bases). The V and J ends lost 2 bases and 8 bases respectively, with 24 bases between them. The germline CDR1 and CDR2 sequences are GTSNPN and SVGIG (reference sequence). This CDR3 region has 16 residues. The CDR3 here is CAWSYRVEASREGYTF. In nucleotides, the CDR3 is TGTGCCTGGAGTTACAGGGTGGAGGCTTCTCGGGAAGGCTACACCTTC.